A single sample gave rise to the 10 T cell receptor beta chains below, sequenced in a study of T cell changes during pregnancy in multiple sclerosis. Sequenced by immunoSEQ multiplex PCR; TCRdb stores in-frame clones only, minus some. Of some 75,000 clones in the sample, about 96% were seen once. The sequenced sample was peripheral blood, obtained in the second trimester of pregnancy. These receptors were collected from a female donor with multiple sclerosis, enrolled in a pregnancy study.

This clone was observed a single time. The J gene is TRBJ2-2, the V gene TRBV5-1, with 12 bases matching TRBD2. This CDR3 contains 19 residues. Germline-derived CDR1 and CDR2 are SGHRS and YFSETQ. V was pared by 0 bases and J by 1 base, with 7 bases of the junction left unmatched. CDR3 in amino acids: CASSLVILAGGRNTGELFF. DNA for the CDR3: TGCGCCAGCAGCTTGGTTATACTAGCGGGAGGTAGGAACACCGGGGAGCTGTTTTTT.

CDR3 DNA: TGCGCCAGCAGCTTCCCTAACAGCAGTCGGAACACTGAAGCTTTCTTT. As protein: CASSFPNSSRNTEAFF. The chain couples TRBV5-1 to TRBJ1-1; D remains ambiguous. The germline V gene encodes CDR1 SGHRS and CDR2 YFSETQ. The CDR3 has 16 residues. The V end lost 2 bases, the J end lost 1 base, and 15 bases lay between the germline ends.

CDR3 residues: CASRDRGGIWDEQFF. The CDR3 nucleotides are TGTGCCAGTAGGGACAGGGGCGGGATATGGGATGAGCAGTTCTTC. The chain carries TRBV19 and TRBJ2-1, with 9 bases identical to TRBD1. The J segment lost 8 bases and the V segment lost 6 bases, leaving 11 bases of the junction unmatched. Germline V gene sequence: CDR1 LNHDA, CDR2 SQIVND (reference sequence). The CDR3 contains 15 residues.

The chain joins TRBV5-6 to TRBJ1-5; TRBD1 is a possible D gene (6 bases). The V gene lost 0 bases and the J gene lost 5 bases, with 15 bases spanning the gap. The CDR3 has 16 residues. Germline V gene lookup returns CDR1 SGHDT and CDR2 YYEEEE. The CDR3 sequence is CASSLGGWGRHQPQHF. CDR3 DNA: TGTGCCAGCAGCTTGGGTGGCTGGGGGCGGCATCAGCCCCAGCATTTT.

The chain recombines TRBV5-4 with TRBJ2-7, with TRBD2 identical over 11 bases. Germline lookup yields CDR1 SGHNT and CDR2 YYREEE (reference sequence). Losses at the gene ends were 3 bases for V and 5 bases for J; bases not matched to a gene: 7. The CDR3 contains 15 residues. CDR3 residues: CASSSLAGGRDEQYF. The CDR3 bases are TGTGCCAGCAGCTCCCTAGCGGGAGGAAGGGACGAGCAGTACTTC. Complete variable domain (other parts from reference TRBV5-4 and TRBJ2-7): ETGVTQSPTHLIKTRGQQVTLRCSSQSGHNTVSWYQQALGQGPQFIFQYYREEENGRGNFPPRFSGLQFPNYSSELNVNALELDDSALYLCASSSLAGGRDEQYFGPGTRLTVT.

The J gene is TRBJ2-5, the V gene TRBV9; D not certain. V shed 0 bases and J shed 5 bases, with 11 bases lying between them. Germline V gene lookup returns CDR1 SGDLS and CDR2 YYNGEE. This CDR3 spans 14 amino acids. In DNA, the CDR3 is TGTGCCAGCAGCGTAGCTATAGTCGGGGAGACCCAGTACTTC. As protein: CASSVAIVGETQYF.

This chain uses TRBV30 with TRBJ1-1, with a tentative D call TRBD1 (5 bases). The CDR3 length is 14 residues. CDR1 and CDR2 (germline): GTSNPN, SVGIG (reference sequence). V was pared by 1 base and J by 2 bases, with 11 bases between. In DNA form, the CDR3 reads TGTGCCTGGAGTGCCGGACACCTCAACACTGAAGCTTTCTTT. The encoded protein is CAWSAGHLNTEAFF.

The V gene is TRBV11-2, the J gene TRBJ2-1, with D possibly matching TRBD1 (5 bases). V lost 1 base and J 3 bases, leaving 7 bases between the germline ends. Germline V gene lookup returns CDR1 SGHAT and CDR2 FQNNGV. CDR3 size: 14 residues. The CDR3 DNA reads TGTGCCAGCAGCTTAGCAGGGTACTACAATGAGCAGTTCTTC. It yields the protein CASSLAGYYNEQFF.

The chain combines TRBV5-4 with TRBJ2-5; D possibly corresponds to TRBD1 (8 bases). The germline CDR1 and CDR2 sequences are SGHNT and YYREEE (reference sequence). Trimming stripped 4 bases from V and 5 bases from J, with 15 bases between. The CDR3 has 14 amino acids. The CDR3 sequence: CASSLGQGGETQYF. The CDR3 bases are TGTGCCAGCAGCCTAGGACAGGGAGGGGAGACCCAGTACTTC.

This chain connects TRBV6-1 to TRBJ2-7, with D tentatively TRBD2 (6 bases). Germline V gene lookup returns CDR1 MNHNS and CDR2 SASEGT. Trimming pared 8 bases from V and 3 bases from J, leaving 14 bases between. CDR3 length: 13 residues. The CDR3 DNA is TGTGCCAGCGGGGGGAGGAGCGACTACGAGCAGTACTTC. Protein product: CASGGRSDYEQYF.